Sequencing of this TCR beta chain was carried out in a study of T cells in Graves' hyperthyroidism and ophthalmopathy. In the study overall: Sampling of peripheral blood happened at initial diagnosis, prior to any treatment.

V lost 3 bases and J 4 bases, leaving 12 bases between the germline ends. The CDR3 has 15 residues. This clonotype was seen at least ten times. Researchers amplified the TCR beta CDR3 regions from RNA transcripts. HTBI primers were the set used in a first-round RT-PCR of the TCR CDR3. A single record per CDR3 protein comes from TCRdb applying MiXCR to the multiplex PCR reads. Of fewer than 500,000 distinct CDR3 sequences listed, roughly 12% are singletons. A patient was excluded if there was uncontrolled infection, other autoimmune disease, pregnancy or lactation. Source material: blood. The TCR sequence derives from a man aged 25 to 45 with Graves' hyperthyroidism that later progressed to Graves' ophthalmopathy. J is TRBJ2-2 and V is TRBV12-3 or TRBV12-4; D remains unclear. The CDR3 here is CASSFVRRPTGELFF. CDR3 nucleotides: TGTGCCAGCAGTTTCGTTAGGAGACCCACCGGGGAGCTGTTTTTT.